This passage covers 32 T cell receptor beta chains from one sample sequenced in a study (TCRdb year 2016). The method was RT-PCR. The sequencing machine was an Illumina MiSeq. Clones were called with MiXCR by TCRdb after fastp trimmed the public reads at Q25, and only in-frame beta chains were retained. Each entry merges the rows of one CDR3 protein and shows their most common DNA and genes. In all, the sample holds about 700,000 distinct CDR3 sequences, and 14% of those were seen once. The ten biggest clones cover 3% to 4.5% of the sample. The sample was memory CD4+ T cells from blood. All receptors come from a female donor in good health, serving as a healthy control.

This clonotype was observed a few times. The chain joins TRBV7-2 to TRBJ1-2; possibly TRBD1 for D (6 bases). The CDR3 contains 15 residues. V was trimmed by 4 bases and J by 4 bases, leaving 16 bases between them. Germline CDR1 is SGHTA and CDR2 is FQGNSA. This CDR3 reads CASSSSRDTLYGYTF. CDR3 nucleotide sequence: TGTGCCAGCAGCTCTAGCCGGGACACCCTCTATGGCTACACCTTC.

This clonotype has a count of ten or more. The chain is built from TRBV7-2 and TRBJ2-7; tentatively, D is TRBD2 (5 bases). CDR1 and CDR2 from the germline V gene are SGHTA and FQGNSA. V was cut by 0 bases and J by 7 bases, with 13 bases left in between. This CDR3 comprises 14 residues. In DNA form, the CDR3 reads TGTGCCAGCAGCTTAGCGAACGGGGTGGGGGAGCAGTACTTC. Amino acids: CASSLANGVGEQYF.

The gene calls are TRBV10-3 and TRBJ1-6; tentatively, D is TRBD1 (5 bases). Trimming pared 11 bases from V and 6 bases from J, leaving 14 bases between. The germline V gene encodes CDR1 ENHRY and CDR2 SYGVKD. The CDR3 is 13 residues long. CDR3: CALIRDLNSPLHF. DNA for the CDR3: TGTGCCTTAATCCGGGACCTTAATTCACCCCTCCACTTT.

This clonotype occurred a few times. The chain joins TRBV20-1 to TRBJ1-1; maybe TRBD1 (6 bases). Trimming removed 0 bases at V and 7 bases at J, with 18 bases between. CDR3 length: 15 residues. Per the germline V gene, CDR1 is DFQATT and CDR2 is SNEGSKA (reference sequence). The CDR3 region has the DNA TGCAGTGCTAGAGAGGACAGAATGGATGGGGGTGAAGCTTTCTTT. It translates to CSAREDRMDGGEAFF.

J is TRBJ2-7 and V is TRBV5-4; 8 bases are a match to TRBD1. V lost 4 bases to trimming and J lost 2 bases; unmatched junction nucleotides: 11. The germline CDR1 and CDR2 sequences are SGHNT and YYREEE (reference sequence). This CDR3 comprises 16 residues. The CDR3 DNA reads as TGTGCCAGCAGCACGGGACAGGTGGAAGCGACCTACGAGCAGTACTTC. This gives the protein CASSTGQVEATYEQYF.

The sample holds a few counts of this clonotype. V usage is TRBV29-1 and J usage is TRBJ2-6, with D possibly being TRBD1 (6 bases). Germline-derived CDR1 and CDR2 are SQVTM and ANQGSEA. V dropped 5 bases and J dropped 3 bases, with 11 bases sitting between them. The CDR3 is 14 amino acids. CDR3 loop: CSVQQGGGANVLTF. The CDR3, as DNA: TGCAGCGTTCAACAGGGCGGTGGGGCCAACGTCCTGACTTTC. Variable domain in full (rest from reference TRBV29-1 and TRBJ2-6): SAVISQKPSRDICQRGTSLTIQCQVDSQVTMMFWYRQQPGQSLTLIATANQGSEATYESGFVIDKFPISRPNLTFSTLTVSNMSPEDSSIYLCSVQQGGGANVLTFGAGSRLTVL.

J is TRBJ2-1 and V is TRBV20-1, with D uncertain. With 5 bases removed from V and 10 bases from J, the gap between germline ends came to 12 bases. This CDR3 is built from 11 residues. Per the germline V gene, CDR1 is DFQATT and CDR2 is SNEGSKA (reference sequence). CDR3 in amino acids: CSADRSQEQFF. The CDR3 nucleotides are TGCAGTGCTGACCGGTCGCAAGAGCAGTTCTTC.

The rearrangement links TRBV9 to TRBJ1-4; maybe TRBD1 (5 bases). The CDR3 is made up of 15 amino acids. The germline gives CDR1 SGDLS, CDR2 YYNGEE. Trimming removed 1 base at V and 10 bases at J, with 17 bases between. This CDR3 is CASSVMGEGIGKLFF. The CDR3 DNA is TGTGCCAGCAGCGTAATGGGGGAAGGTATCGGAAAACTGTTTTTT.

CDR3 bases: TGTGCCAGCAGCAGGGGGAAAGAGACCCAGTACTTC. Amino acids: CASSRGKETQYF. The V and J genes are TRBV3-1 and TRBJ2-5; D is perhaps TRBD1 (6 bases). Trimming took 5 bases from V and 3 from J, leaving 7 bases between them. The germline V gene encodes CDR1 LGHDT and CDR2 YNNKEL (reference sequence). The CDR3 sequence is 12 residues long.

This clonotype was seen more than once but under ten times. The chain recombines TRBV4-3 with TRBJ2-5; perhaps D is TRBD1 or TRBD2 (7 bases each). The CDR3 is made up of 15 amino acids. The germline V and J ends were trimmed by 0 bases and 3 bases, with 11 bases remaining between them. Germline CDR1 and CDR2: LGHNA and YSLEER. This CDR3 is CASSQETGREETQYF. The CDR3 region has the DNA TGCGCCAGCAGCCAAGAGACAGGGAGGGAAGAGACCCAGTACTTC.

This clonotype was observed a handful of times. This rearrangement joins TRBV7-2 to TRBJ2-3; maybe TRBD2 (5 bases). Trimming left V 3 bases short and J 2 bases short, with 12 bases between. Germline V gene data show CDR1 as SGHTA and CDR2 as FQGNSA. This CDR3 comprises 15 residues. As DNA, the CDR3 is TGTGCCAGCAGCTTTAGCCGGGGTCACACAGATACGCAGTATTTT. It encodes CASSFSRGHTDTQYF.

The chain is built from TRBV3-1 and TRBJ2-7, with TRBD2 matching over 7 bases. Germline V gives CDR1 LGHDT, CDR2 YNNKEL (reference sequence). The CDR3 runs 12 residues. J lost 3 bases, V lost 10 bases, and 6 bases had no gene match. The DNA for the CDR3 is TGTGCCACTGGACTAGAAGGCTACGAGCAGTACTTC. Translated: CATGLEGYEQYF.

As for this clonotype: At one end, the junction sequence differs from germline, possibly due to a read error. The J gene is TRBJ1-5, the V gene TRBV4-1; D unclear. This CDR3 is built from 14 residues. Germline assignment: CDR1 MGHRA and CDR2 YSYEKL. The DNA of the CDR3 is TGCGCCAGCAGCCAAGTCGATCGGAATCAGCTCCAGCATTTT. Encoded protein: CASSQVDRNQLQHF.

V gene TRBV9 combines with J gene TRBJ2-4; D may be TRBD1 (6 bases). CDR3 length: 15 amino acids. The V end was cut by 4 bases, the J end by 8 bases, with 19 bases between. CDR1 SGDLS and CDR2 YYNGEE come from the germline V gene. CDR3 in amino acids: CASSYRGMVEDIQYF. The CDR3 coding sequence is TGTGCCAGCAGCTATAGGGGGATGGTTGAGGACATTCAGTACTTC.

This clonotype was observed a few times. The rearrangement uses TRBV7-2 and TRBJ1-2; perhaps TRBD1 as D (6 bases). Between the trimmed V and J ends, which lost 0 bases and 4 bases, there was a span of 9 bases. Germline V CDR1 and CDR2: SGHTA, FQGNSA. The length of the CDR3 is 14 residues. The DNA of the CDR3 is TGTGCCAGCAGCTTAGCGAGGACAGCCTATGGCTACACCTTC. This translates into CASSLARTAYGYTF.

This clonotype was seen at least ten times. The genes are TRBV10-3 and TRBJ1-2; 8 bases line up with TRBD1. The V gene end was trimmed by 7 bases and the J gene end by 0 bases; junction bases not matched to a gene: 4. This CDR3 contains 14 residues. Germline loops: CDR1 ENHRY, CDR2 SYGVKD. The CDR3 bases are TGTGCCATCACCGGGACAGGCTCTAACTATGGCTACACCTTC. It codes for CAITGTGSNYGYTF.

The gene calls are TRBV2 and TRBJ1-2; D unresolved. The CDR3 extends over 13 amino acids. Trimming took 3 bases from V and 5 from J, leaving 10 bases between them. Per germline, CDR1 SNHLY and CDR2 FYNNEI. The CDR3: CASSEIRIYGYTF. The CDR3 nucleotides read TGTGCCAGCAGTGAGATACGGATATATGGCTACACCTTC.

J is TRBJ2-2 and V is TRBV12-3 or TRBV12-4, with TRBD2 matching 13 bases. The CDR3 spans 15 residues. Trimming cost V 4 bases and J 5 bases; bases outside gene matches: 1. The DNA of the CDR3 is TGTGCCAGCAGTTGGGGACTAGCGGGGACCGGGGAGCTGTTTTTT. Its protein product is CASSWGLAGTGELFF.

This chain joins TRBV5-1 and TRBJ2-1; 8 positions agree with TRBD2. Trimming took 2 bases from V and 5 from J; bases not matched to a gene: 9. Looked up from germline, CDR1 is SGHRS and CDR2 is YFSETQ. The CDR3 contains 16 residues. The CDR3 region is CASSLRRGGGDNEQFF. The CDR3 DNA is TGCGCCAGCAGCTTAAGACGGGGGGGAGGTGACAATGAGCAGTTCTTC. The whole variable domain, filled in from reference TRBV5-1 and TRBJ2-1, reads KAGVTQTPRYLIKTRGQQVTLSCSPISGHRSVSWYQQTPGQGLQFLFEYFSETQRNKGNFPGRFSGRQFSNSRSEMNVSTLELGDSALYLCASSLRRGGGDNEQFFGPGTRLTVL.

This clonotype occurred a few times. The CDR3 protein is CSASLSSGWGEQFF. The CDR3 nucleotides read TGCAGTGCTAGCCTCTCCAGCGGTTGGGGTGAGCAGTTCTTC. This chain connects TRBV20-1 to TRBJ2-1; D might be TRBD2 (5 bases). V was trimmed by 3 bases and J by 9 bases, leaving 18 bases between them. CDR1 is DFQATT, CDR2 SNEGSKA, per germline (reference sequence). This CDR3 spans 14 amino acids.

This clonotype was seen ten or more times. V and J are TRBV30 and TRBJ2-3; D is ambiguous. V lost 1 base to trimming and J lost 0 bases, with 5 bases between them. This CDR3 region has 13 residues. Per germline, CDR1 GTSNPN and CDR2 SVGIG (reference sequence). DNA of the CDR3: TGTGCCTGGAGTGAGGCCAGCACAGATACGCAGTATTTT. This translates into CAWSEASTDTQYF.

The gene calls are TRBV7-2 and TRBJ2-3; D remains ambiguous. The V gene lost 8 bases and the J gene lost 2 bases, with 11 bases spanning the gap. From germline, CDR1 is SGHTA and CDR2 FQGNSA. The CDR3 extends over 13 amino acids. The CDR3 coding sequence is TGTGCCAGCGGCCCCGGATCCACAGATACGCAGTATTTT. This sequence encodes CASGPGSTDTQYF.

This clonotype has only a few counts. CDR3 sequence (DNA): TGCAGCGTTTACGGAAGTTACAATGAGCAGTTCTTC. Residues: CSVYGSYNEQFF. The chain joins TRBV29-1 to TRBJ2-1, with D hard to call. The germline V gene has CDR1 SQVTM and CDR2 ANQGSEA. The V end was cut by 5 bases, the J end by 4 bases, with 9 bases between. The CDR3 length is 12 residues.

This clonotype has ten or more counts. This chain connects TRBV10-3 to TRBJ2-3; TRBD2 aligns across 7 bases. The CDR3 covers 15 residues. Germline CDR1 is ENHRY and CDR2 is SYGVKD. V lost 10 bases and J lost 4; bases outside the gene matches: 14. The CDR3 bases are TGTGCCACCGGGGGGTACCGGGAGGCCTCAGATACGCAGTATTTT. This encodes CATGGYREASDTQYF.

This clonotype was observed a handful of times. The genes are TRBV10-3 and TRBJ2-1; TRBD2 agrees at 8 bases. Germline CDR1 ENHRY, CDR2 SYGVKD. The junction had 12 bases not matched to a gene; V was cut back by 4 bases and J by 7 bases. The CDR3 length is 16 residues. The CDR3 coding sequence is TGTGCCATCAGTGGCCGAACTAGCGGACCTGTTAATGAGCAGTTCTTC. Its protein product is CAISGRTSGPVNEQFF.

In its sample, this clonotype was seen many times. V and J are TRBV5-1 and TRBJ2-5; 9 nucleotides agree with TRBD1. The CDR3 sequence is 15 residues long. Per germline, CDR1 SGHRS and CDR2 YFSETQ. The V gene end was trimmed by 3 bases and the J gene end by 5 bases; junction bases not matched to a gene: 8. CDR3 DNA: TGCGCCAGCAGCTCCGGGACAGGGATTCGGGAGACCCAGTACTTC. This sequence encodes CASSSGTGIRETQYF.

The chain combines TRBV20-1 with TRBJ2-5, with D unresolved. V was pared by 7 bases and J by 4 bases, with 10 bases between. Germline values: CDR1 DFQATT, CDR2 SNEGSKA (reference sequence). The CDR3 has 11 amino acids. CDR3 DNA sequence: TGCAGTGGCTTGAAGCGAGAGACCCAGTACTTC. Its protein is CSGLKRETQYF.

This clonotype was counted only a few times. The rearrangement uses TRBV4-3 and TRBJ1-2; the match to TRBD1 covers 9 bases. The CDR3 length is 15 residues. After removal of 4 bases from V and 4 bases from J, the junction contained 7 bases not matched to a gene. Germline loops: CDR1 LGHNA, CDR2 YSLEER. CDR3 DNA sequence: TGCGCCAGCAGCCGAAGACAGGGGGATTCCTATGGCTACACCTTC. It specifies CASSRRQGDSYGYTF.

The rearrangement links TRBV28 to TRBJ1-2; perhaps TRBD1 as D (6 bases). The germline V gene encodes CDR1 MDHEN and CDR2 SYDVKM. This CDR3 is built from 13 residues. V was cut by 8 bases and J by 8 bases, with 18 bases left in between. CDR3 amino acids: CASDGKGERGYTF. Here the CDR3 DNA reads TGTGCCAGCGATGGGAAGGGGGAGAGGGGCTACACCTTC.

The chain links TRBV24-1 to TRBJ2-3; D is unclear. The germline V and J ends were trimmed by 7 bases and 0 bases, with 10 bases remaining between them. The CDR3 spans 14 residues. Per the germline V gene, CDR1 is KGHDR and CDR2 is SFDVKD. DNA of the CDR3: TGTGCCACCAGCCAACATAAGAGCACAGATACGCAGTATTTT. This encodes CATSQHKSTDTQYF.

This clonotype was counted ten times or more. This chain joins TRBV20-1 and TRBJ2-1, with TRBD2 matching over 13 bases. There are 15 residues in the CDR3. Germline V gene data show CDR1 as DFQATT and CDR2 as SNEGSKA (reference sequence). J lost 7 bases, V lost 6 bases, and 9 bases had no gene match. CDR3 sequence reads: CSATDGGLAGNEQFF. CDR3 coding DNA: TGCAGTGCAACCGACGGGGGACTAGCGGGAAATGAGCAGTTCTTC.

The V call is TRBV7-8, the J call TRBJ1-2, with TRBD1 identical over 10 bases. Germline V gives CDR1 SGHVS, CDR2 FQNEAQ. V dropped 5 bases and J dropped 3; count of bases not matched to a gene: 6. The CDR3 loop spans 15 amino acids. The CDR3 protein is CASSTRQGAYYGYTF. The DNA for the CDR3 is TGTGCCAGCAGCACAAGACAGGGGGCCTACTATGGCTACACCTTC.